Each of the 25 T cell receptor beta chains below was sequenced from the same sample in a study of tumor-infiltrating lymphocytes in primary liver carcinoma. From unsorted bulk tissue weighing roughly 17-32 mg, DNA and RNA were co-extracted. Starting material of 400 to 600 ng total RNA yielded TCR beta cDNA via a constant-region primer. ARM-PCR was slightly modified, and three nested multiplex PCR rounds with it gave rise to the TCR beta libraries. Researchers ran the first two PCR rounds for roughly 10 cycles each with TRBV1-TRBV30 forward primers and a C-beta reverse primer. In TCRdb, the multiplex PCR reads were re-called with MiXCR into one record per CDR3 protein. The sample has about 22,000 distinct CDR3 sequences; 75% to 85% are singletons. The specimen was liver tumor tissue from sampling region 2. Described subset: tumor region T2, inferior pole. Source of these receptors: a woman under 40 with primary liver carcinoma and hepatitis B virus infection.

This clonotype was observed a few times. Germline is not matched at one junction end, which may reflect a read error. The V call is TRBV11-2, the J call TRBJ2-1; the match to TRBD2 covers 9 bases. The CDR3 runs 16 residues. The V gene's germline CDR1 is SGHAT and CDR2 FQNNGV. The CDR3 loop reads CVSGSRLAGDFNEQFF. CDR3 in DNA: TGTGTCAGCGGCTCTCGATTAGCGGGAGATTTCAATGAGCAGTTCTTC.

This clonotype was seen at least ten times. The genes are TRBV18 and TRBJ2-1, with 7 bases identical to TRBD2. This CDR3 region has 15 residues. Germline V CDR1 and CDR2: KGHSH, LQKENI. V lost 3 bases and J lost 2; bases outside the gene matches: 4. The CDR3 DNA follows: TGTGCCAGCTCACCTATAGCGGGTGCCTACAATGAGCAGTTCTTC. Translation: CASSPIAGAYNEQFF.

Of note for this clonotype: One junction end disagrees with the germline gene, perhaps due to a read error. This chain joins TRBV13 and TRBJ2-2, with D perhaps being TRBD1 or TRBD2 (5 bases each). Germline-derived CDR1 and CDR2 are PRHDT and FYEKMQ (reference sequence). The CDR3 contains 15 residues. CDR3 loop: CASSSQTANTGELLF. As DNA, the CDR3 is TGTGCCAGCAGCTCCCAGACAGCGAACACCGGGGAGCTGTTATTT.

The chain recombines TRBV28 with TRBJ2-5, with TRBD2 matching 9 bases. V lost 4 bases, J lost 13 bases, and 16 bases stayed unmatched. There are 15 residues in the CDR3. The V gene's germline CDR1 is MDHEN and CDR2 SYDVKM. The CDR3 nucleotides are TGTGCCAGCAGTTCGCTGACTAGCGGAGGAGAGATCCGGTACTTC. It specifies CASSSLTSGGEIRYF. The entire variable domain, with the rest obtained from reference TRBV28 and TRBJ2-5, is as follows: DVKVTQSSRYLVKRTGEKVFLECVQDMDHENMFWYRQDPGLGLRLIYFSYDVKMKEKGDIPEGYSVSREKKERFSLILESASTNQTSMYLCASSSLTSGGEIRYFGPGTRLLVL.

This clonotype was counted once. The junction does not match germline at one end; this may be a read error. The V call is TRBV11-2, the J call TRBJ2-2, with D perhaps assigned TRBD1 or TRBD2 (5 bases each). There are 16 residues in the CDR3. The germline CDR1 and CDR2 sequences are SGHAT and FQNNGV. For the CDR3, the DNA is TGTGCCAGCAGCCCCGATCCCCAATTGAACATCAGGGAGCTGTATTTT. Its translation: CASSPDPQLNIRELYF.

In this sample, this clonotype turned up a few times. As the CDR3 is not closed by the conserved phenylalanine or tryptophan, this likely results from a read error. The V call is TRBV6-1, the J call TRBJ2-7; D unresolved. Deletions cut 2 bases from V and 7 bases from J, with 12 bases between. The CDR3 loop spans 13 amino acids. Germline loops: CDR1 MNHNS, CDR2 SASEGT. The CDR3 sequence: CASSEWVFYEQYS. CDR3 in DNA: TGTGCCAGCAGTGAATGGGTTTTCTATGAGCAGTACTCC.

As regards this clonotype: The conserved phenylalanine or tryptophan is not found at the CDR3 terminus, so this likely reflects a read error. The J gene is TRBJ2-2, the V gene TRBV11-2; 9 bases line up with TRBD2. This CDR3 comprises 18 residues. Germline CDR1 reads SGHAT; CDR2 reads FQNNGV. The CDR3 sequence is CVSSSPRAGGPNTGELFL. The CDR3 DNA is TGTGTCAGCAGCTCACCCCGAGCGGGAGGCCCGAATACCGGGGAGCTGTTTTTG.

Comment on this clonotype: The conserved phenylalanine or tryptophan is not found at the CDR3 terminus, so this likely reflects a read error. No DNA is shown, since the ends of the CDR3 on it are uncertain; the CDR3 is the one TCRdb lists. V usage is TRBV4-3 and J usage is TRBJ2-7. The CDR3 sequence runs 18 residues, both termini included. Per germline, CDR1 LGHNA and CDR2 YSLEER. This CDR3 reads CASSQAVTGCHISYEQYY.

CDR3 residues: CASSLSQGNTEAFF. The CDR3 region has the DNA TGTGCCAGCAGTTTATCACAGGGAAACACTGAAGCTTTCTTT. V is TRBV28 and J is TRBJ1-1; maybe TRBD1 (6 bases). Trimming left V 1 base short and J 2 bases short, with 8 bases between. This CDR3 spans 14 amino acids. The germline CDR1 and CDR2 sequences are MDHEN and SYDVKM.

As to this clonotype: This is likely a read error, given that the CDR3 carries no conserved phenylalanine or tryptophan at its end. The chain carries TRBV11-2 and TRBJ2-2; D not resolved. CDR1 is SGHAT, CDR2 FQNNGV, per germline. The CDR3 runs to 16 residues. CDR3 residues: CASSPDPQLNTWELFS. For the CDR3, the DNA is TGTGCCAGCAGCCCCGATCCCCAATTGAACACCTGGGAACTGTTTTCT.

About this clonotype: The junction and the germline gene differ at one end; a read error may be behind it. The CDR3 DNA follows: TGTGCTAGCTATAAGCGGGGATATGGCGGGGGGCTGTTTTTT. Its translation is CASYKRGYGGGLFF. This chain uses TRBV28 with TRBJ2-2; 7 bases agree with TRBD2. The germline CDR1 and CDR2 sequences are MDHEN and SYDVKM. The CDR3 runs 14 residues.

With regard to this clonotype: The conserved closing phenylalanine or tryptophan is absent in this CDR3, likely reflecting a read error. CDR3 region: CASQLTAETSRGNSPLHS. DNA of the CDR3: TGTGCCAGCCAACTCACCGCGGAAACCTCTCGAGGGAATTCACCCCTCCACTCT. This chain uses TRBV4-2 with TRBJ1-6; D is uncertain. The CDR3 totals 18 residues. V lost 8 bases and J 7 bases, leaving 27 bases between the germline ends. Germline CDR1 is LGHNA and CDR2 is YNFKEQ.

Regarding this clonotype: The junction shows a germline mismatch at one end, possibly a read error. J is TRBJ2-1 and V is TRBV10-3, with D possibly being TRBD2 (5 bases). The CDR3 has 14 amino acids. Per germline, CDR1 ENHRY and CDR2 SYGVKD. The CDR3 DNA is TGTGCCATCAGTTCCACGGCGGCCCGGGATGAGGAGTCCTTC. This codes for CAISSTAARDEESF.

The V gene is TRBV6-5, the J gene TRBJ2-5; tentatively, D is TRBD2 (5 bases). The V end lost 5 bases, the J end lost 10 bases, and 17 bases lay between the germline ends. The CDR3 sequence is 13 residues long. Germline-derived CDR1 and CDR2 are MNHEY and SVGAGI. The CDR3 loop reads CASSTDRRLSQYF. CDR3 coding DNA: TGTGCCAGCAGTACCGATAGGAGGCTGAGCCAGTACTTC.

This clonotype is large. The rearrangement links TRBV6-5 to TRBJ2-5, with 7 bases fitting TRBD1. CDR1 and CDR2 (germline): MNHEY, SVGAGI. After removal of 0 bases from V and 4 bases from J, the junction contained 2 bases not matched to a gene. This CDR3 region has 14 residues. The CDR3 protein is CASSYSTGLETQYF. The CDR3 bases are TGTGCCAGCAGTTACTCGACAGGGCTAGAGACCCAGTACTTC.

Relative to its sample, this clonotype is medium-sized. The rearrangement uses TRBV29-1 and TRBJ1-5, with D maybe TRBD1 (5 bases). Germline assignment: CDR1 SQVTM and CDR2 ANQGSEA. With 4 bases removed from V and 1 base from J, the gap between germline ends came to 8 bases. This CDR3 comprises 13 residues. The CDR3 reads CSVGGPSNQPQHF. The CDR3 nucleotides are TGCAGCGTTGGGGGACCCAGCAATCAGCCCCAGCATTTT.

CDR3 sequence reads: CASSISGLPGGWGTQYF. The CDR3 DNA follows: TGTGCCAGCAGCATTTCGGGACTACCGGGAGGGTGGGGCACGCAGTACTTC. This sequence joins TRBV7-2 and TRBJ2-7; TRBD2 agrees at 8 bases. In germline, CDR1 is SGHTA, CDR2 FQGNSA. Trimming cost V 5 bases and J 9 bases; bases outside gene matches: 21. The CDR3 consists of 17 residues.

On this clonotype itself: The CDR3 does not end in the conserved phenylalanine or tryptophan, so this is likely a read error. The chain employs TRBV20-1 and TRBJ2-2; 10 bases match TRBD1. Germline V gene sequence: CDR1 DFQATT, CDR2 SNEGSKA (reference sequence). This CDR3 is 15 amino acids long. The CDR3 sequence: CSTRGTGDAGRELFS. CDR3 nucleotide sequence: TGCAGTACTAGAGGGACAGGGGACGCAGGCCGGGAGCTGTTTTCT.

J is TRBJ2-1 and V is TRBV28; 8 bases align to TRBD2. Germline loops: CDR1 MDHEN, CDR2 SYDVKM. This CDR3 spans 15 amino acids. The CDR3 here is CLNSFVVAGRNEQFF. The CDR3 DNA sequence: TGTCTCAACAGTTTCGTGGTAGCGGGACGCAATGAGCAGTTCTTC.

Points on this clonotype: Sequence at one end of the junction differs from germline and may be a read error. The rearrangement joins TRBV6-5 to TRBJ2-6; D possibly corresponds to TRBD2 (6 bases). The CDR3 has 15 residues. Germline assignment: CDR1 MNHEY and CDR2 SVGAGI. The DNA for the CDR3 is TGCGTCAGTAGACTACGGGGGTTTGGGGCCAACGTCCTGACTTTC. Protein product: CVSRLRGFGANVLTF.

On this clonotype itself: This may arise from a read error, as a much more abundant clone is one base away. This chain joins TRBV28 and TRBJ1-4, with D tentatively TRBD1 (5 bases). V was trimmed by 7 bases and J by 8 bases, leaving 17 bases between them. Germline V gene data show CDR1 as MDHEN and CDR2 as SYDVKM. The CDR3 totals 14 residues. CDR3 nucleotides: TGTGCCAGCATGACCCGGGGGGTAAGAGAAAAACTGTTTTTT. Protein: CASMTRGVREKLFF.

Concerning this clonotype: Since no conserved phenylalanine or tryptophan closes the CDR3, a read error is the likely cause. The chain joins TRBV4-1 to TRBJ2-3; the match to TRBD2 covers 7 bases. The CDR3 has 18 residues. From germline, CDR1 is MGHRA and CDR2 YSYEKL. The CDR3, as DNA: TGCTCCAGCAGCCAAGACCATATTACTAGTGGGAGGGTGGATACGCAGTATTCT. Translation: CSSSQDHITSGRVDTQYS.

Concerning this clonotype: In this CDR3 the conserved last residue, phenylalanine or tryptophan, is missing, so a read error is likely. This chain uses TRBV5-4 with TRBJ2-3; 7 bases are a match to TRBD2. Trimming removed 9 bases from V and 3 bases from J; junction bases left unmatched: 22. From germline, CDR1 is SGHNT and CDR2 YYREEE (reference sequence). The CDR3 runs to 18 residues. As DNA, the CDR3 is TGTGCCAACAGTAACCCGGCGGCTAGCGGAAGTCGGACAGATACGCAGTATCTT. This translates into CANSNPAASGSRTDTQYL.

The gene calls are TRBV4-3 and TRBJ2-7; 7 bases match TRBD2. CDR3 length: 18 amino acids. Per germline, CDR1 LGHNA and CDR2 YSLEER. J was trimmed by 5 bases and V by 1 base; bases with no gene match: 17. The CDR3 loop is CASSQVVTGGHVSHEQYF. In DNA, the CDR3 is TGCGCCAGCAGCCAAGTTGTGACGGGGGGTCACGTTAGCCACGAGCAGTACTTC.

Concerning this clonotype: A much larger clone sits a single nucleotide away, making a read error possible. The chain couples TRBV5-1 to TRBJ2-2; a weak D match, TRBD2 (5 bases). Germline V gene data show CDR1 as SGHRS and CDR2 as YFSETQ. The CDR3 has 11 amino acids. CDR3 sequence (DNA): TGCGCCAGCAGCTACACCGGGGAGCTGTCTTTT. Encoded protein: CASSYTGELSF.